This TCR beta chain is drawn from a study of cytomegalovirus exposure and HLA in healthy donors. The V gene's germline CDR1 is ENHRY and CDR2 SYGVKD. This CDR3 spans 14 amino acids. The trim removed 2 bases at V and 7 bases at J, leaving 5 bases unmatched. Researchers ran the PCR with 60 Vbeta and 13 Jbeta primers. The protocol was immunoSEQ multiplex PCR, while the TCRdb copy is restricted to in-frame clones and leaves out a portion. The sample yields approximately 41,000 clones, approximately 81% seen once. The receptor was isolated from a middle-aged man in good health and CMV-seronegative. The rearrangement links TRBV10-3 to TRBJ2-1; 7 bases align to TRBD2. Sequencing was performed on PBMCs. CDR3 sequence: CAISEASGGNEQFF. The CDR3 DNA reads TGTGCCATCAGTGAGGCTAGCGGTGGGAATGAGCAGTTCTTC.